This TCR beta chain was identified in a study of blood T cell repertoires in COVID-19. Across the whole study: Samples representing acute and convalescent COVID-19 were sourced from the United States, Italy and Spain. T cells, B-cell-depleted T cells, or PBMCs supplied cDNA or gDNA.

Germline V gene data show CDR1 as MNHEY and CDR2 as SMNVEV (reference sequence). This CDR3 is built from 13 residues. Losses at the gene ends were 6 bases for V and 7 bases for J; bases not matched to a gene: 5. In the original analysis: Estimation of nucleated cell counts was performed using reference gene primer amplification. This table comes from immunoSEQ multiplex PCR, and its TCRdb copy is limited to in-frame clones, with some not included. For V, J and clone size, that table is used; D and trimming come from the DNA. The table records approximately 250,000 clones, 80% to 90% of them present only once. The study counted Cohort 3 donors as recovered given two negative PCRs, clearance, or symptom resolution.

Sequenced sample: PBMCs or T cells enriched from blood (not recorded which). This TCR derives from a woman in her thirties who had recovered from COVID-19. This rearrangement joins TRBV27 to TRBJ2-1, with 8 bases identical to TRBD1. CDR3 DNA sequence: TGTGCCAGCAGCCGAGGACAGGGTAATGAGCAGTTCTTC. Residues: CASSRGQGNEQFF.